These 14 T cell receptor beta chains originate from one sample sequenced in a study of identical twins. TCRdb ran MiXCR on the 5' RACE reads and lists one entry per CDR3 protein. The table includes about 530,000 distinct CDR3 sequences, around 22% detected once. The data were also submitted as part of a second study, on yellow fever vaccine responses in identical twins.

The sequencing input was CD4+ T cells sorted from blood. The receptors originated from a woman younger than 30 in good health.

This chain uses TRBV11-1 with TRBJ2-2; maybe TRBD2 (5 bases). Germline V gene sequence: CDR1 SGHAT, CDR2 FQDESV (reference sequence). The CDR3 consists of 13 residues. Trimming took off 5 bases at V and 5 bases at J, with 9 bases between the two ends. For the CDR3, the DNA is TGTGCCAGCAGCAAAACTAGGACCGGGGAGCTGTTTTTT. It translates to CASSKTRTGELFF.

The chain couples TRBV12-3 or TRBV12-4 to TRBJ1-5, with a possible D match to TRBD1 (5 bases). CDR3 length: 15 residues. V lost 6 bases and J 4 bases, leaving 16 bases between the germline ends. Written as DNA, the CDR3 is TGTGCCAGCAGCCCCGGGACGGATTTTAATCAGCCCCAGCATTTT. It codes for CASSPGTDFNQPQHF.

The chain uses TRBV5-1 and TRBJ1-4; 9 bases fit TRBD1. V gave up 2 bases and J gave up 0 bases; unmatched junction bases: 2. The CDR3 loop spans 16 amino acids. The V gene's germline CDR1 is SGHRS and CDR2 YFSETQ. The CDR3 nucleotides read TGCGCCAGCAGCTTCGGGACAGGGACAACTAATGAAAAACTGTTTTTT. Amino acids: CASSFGTGTTNEKLFF.

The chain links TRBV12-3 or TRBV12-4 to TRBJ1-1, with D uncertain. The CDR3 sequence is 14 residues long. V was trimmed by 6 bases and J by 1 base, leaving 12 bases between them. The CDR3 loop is CASRPTHANTEAFF. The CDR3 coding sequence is TGTGCCAGCAGACCAACCCACGCGAACACTGAAGCTTTCTTT.

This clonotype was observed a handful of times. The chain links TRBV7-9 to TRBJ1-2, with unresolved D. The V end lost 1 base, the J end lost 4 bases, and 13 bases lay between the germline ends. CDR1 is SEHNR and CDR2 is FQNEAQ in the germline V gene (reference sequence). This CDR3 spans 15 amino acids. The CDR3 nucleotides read TGTGCCAGCAGCTTAGACGGAACTAGGGTCTATGGCTACACCTTC. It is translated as CASSLDGTRVYGYTF.

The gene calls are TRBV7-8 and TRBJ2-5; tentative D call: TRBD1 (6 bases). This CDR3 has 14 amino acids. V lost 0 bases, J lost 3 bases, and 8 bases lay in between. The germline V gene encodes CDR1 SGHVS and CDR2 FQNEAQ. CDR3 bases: TGTGCCAGCAGCTTAGCGGGGGCCAAAGAGACCCAGTACTTC. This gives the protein CASSLAGAKETQYF.

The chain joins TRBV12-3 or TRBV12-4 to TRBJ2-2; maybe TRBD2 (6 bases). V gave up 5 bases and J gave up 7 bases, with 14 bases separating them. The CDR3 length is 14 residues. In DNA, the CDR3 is TGTGCCAGCAGTCCGCGGAGGGCCGACGGGGAGCTGTTTTTT. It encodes CASSPRRADGELFF.

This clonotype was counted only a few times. The CDR3 bases are TGCAGCGTTGGGTTACAGGGGGGGAACCAAGAGACCCAGTACTTC. This codes for CSVGLQGGNQETQYF. This chain connects TRBV29-1 to TRBJ2-5; the D gene is possibly TRBD1 (8 bases). Germline lookup yields CDR1 SQVTM and CDR2 ANQGSEA. Trimming removed 4 bases from V and 0 bases from J, with 15 bases in between. The CDR3 sequence is 15 residues long. Looking up the rest from reference TRBV29-1 and TRBJ2-5 gives the full variable domain: SAVISQKPSRDICQRGTSLTIQCQVDSQVTMMFWYRQQPGQSLTLIATANQGSEATYESGFVIDKFPISRPNLTFSTLTVSNMSPEDSSIYLCSVGLQGGNQETQYFGPGTRLLVL.

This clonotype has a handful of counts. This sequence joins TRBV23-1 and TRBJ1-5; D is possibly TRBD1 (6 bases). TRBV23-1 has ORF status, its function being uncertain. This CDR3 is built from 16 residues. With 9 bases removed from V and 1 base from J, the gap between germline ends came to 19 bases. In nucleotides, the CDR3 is TGCGCCAGTACCTTTACAGGGACCTCAAGCAATCAGCCCCAGCATTTT. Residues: CASTFTGTSSNQPQHF.

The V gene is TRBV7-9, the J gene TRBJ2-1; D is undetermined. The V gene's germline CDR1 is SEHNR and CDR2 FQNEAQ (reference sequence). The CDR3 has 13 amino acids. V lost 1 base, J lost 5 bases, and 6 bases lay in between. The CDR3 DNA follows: TGTGCCAGCAGCTTAGGTAGCAACAATGAGCAGTTCTTC. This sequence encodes CASSLGSNNEQFF.

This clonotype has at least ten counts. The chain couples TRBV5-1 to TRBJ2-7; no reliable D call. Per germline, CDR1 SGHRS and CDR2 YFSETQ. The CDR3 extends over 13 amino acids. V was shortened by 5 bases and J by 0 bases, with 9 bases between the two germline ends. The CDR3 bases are TGCGCCAGCAGGGGTGATAGCTCCTACGAGCAGTACTTC. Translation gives CASRGDSSYEQYF.

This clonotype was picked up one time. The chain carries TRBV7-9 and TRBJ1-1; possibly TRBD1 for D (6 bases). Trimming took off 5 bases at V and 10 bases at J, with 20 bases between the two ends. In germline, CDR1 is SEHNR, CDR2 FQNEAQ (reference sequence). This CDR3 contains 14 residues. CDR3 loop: CASSGTQGNSVAFF. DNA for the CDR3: TGTGCCAGCAGCGGAACACAGGGTAACAGTGTAGCTTTCTTT.

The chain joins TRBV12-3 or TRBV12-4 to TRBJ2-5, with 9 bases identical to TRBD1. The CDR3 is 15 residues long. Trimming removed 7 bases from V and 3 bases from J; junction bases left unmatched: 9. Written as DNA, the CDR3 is TGTGCCAGCACCTGGGGACAGGGAGGTGAAGAGACCCAGTACTTC. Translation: CASTWGQGGEETQYF.

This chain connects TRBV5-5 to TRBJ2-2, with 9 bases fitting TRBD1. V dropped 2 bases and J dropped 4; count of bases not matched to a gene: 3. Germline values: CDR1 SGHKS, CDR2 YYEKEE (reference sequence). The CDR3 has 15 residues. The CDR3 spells CASSFLDRGTGELFF. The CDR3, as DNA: TGTGCCAGCAGCTTCCTGGACAGGGGCACCGGGGAGCTGTTTTTT.